This TCR beta chain was found in a study of post-analysis software for immune sequencing data. Across the study: There were relapsing-remitting, secondary progressive and progressive-relapsing multiple sclerosis among the disease courses included. Study-level findings and limits: When patients were compared with controls, a handful of TRBV segments were more frequent, TRBV5-6, TRBV5-1 and TRBV20-1 among them.

About this clonotype itself: Its antigen is not identified.

Tagging with unique molecular identifiers was a feature of the TCR beta cDNA libraries. TCRdb fed the PCR reads into MiXCR, producing one record per CDR3 protein. The data show hundreds of thousands of distinct CDR3 sequences, roughly 36% seen once. Germline V gene lookup returns CDR1 SGHRS and CDR2 YFSETQ. This CDR3 spans 15 amino acids. J was trimmed by 4 bases and V by 7 bases; bases with no gene match: 9. V gene TRBV5-1 combines with J gene TRBJ2-7; 12 nucleotides match TRBD2. Sequencing was carried out using blood. This TCR derives from a girl aged 5-17 years with multiple sclerosis. CDR3 bases: TGCGCCAGCCGACTAGCGGGGGAGAATTTATACGAGCAGTACTTC. As protein: CASRLAGENLYEQYF. The whole variable domain, remainder taken from reference TRBV5-1 and TRBJ2-7, is KAGVTQTPRYLIKTRGQQVTLSCSPISGHRSVSWYQQTPGQGLQFLFEYFSETQRNKGNFPGRFSGRQFSNSRSEMNVSTLELGDSALYLCASRLAGENLYEQYFGPGTRLTVT.